A single sample is the source of the 14 T cell receptor beta chains below, sequenced in a study of blood T cell repertoires in COVID-19. The table came from immunoSEQ multiplex PCR; TCRdb's copy has only in-frame clones and leaves some out. The table records approximately 150,000 clones, roughly 85% of them present only once. Sequenced: PBMCs or T cells enriched from blood (not recorded which). All receptors come from a man aged 60 to 75 who had recovered from COVID-19.

The chain employs TRBV19 and TRBJ1-1, with 9 bases lining up with TRBD1. The V gene's germline CDR1 is LNHDA and CDR2 SQIVND (reference sequence). The CDR3 contains 14 residues. V lost 6 bases and J lost 5; bases outside the gene matches: 7. This chain's CDR3 is CASRIQGASTEAFF. The CDR3 DNA is TGTGCCAGTAGGATACAGGGGGCGAGTACTGAAGCTTTCTTT.

The gene calls are TRBV7-8 and TRBJ1-4; weak D call: TRBD1 (6 bases). Deletions cut 3 bases from V and 7 bases from J, with 12 bases between. Germline CDR1 and CDR2: SGHVS and FQNEAQ. The CDR3 consists of 14 residues. The DNA of the CDR3 is TGTGCCAGCAGCTTGGCAGGGACAAGTGAAAAACTGTTTTTT. This sequence encodes CASSLAGTSEKLFF.

This chain uses TRBV10-3 with TRBJ1-5; D may be TRBD1 (6 bases). The germline V and J ends were trimmed by 0 bases and 4 bases, with 10 bases remaining between them. The CDR3 sequence is 15 residues long. Germline V CDR1 and CDR2: ENHRY, SYGVKD. In nucleotides, the CDR3 is TGTGCCATCAGTGAGTCGCCGCAGGGGAATCAGCCCCAGCATTTT. Its protein is CAISESPQGNQPQHF.

This clone is a singleton in its sample. J is TRBJ1-2 and V is TRBV9; 7 bases are a match to TRBD1. V gave up 3 bases and J gave up 1 base; unmatched junction bases: 6. CDR3 length: 15 amino acids. In germline, CDR1 is SGDLS, CDR2 YYNGEE. CDR3: CASSARDSSNYGYTF. The CDR3, as DNA: TGTGCCAGCAGCGCCCGGGACAGCAGTAACTATGGCTACACCTTC.

The rearrangement links TRBV7-6 to TRBJ2-5; 9 bases map to TRBD2. This CDR3 contains 14 residues. The V gene's germline CDR1 is SGHVS and CDR2 FNYEAQ. Trimming at V came to 4 bases and at J to 5 bases, leaving 5 bases not matched to a gene. This CDR3 reads CASSSGLAVETQYF. The DNA for the CDR3 is TGTGCCAGCAGCTCGGGACTAGCAGTCGAGACCCAGTACTTC. The entire variable domain, with the rest obtained from reference TRBV7-6 and TRBJ2-5, is as follows: GAGVSQSPRYKVTKRGQDVALRCDPISGHVSLYWYRQALGQGPEFLTYFNYEAQQDKSGLPNDRFSAERPEGSISTLTIQRTEQRDSAMYRCASSSGLAVETQYFGPGTRLLVL.

The rearrangement links TRBV29-1 to TRBJ2-6, with 7 bases identical to TRBD2. With V trimmed by 3 bases and J by 3 bases, 2 bases remained unmatched. This CDR3 is built from 14 residues. CDR1 and CDR2 from the germline V gene are SQVTM and ANQGSEA. The CDR3 bases are TGCAGCGTTGATCGGGGGGATGGGGCCAACGTCCTGACTTTC. This gives the protein CSVDRGDGANVLTF.

V and J are TRBV3-1 (or the pseudogene TRBV3-2) and TRBJ1-6, with D unclear. V dropped 0 bases and J dropped 7 bases, with 7 bases sitting between them. CDR1 is LGHDT and CDR2 is YNNKEL in the germline V gene (reference sequence). The CDR3 covers 14 residues. CDR3 nucleotide sequence: TGTGCCAGCAGCCAAGATCCTCTGAATTCACCCCTCCACTTT. Its translation is CASSQDPLNSPLHF.

This clone was seen at least ten times. V and J are TRBV5-5 and TRBJ2-7; TRBD2 might be the D (6 bases). V was clipped by 0 bases and J by 1 base, with 8 bases between them. Germline-derived CDR1 and CDR2 are SGHKS and YYEKEE (reference sequence). This CDR3 spans 14 amino acids. Written as DNA, the CDR3 is TGTGCCAGCAGCTTGGTCGGGAGATCCTACGAGCAGTACTTC. Translating gives CASSLVGRSYEQYF.

The chain is built from TRBV5-1 and TRBJ1-1, with D unresolved. Germline V gene data show CDR1 as SGHRS and CDR2 as YFSETQ. V was pared by 0 bases and J by 2 bases, with 11 bases between. CDR3 length: 15 amino acids. The CDR3 DNA follows: TGCGCCAGCAGCTTGGAAGAGGGCCGAAACACTGAAGCTTTCTTT. Its translation: CASSLEEGRNTEAFF.

V usage is TRBV6-1 and J usage is TRBJ2-7, with D tentatively TRBD2 (6 bases). CDR1 is MNHNS and CDR2 is SASEGT in the germline V gene. Trimming pared 3 bases from V and 4 bases from J, leaving 16 bases between. The CDR3 spans 15 residues. Here the CDR3 reads CASSDRTASDYEQYF. CDR3 nucleotide sequence: TGTGCCAGCAGTGATAGGACGGCTAGCGATTACGAGCAGTACTTC.

The chain recombines TRBV27 with TRBJ1-6; possibly TRBD1 for D (6 bases). The CDR3 consists of 15 residues. Trimming took 5 bases from V and 6 from J, leaving 14 bases between them. Germline values: CDR1 MNHEY, CDR2 SMNVEV (reference sequence). This CDR3 is CASSVYRVGNSPLHF. Written as DNA, the CDR3 is TGTGCCAGCAGTGTCTACAGGGTTGGTAATTCACCCCTCCACTTT.

The chain carries TRBV2 and TRBJ2-7, with 11 bases aligning to TRBD2. The CDR3 runs to 15 residues. Trimming at V came to 6 bases and at J to 7 bases, leaving 11 bases not matched to a gene. CDR1 is SNHLY and CDR2 is FYNNEI in the germline V gene. The CDR3 DNA reads TGTGCCAGCAGGGCCTCTAGCGGGAGGACGGGGGAGCAGTACTTC. It translates to CASRASSGRTGEQYF.

The chain couples TRBV18 to TRBJ2-7; 7 nucleotides agree with TRBD2. V dropped 3 bases and J dropped 0; count of bases not matched to a gene: 2. This CDR3 spans 14 amino acids. Germline CDR1 is KGHSH and CDR2 is LQKENI. CDR3 region: CASSPGTNSYEQYF. The CDR3, as DNA: TGTGCCAGCTCACCTGGGACTAACTCCTACGAGCAGTACTTC.

V is TRBV19 and J is TRBJ1-6, with TRBD1 as a possible D gene (6 bases). The CDR3 extends over 15 amino acids. CDR1 LNHDA and CDR2 SQIVND come from the germline V gene (reference sequence). V lost 7 bases, J lost 6 bases, and 16 bases lay in between. The DNA for the CDR3 is TGTGCCAGTACGGCGGGGGCTGCTCCTAATTCACCCCTCCACTTT. Its protein is CASTAGAAPNSPLHF.